The 26 T cell receptor beta chains below come from one sample, sequenced in a study of blood T cell repertoires in COVID-19. The protocol was immunoSEQ multiplex PCR, while the TCRdb copy is restricted to in-frame clones and leaves out a portion. Altogether over 75,000 clones are present, 70% to 90% being singletons, with the ten largest covering about 4.2%. Sequenced sample: peripheral blood. Source of these receptors: a human donor with COVID-19, enrolled during active disease. The donor label of this sample is uncertain.

Written as DNA, the CDR3 is TGCAGCGTTGTTGCACAGATGAACACTGAAGCTTTCTTT. Translating it yields CSVVAQMNTEAFF. V gene TRBV29-1 combines with J gene TRBJ1-1; D not certain. CDR3 length: 13 amino acids. V was cut by 4 bases and J by 0 bases, with 9 bases left in between. From germline, CDR1 is SQVTM and CDR2 ANQGSEA.

CDR3: CASTLRGPETQYF. The CDR3 DNA follows: TGTGCCAGCACCTTAAGGGGGCCAGAGACCCAGTACTTC. The rearrangement joins TRBV18 to TRBJ2-5, with 7 bases lining up with TRBD1. Germline values: CDR1 KGHSH, CDR2 LQKENI. The V gene end was trimmed by 8 bases and the J gene end by 4 bases; junction bases not matched to a gene: 7. CDR3 size: 13 residues. The full variable domain, in which reference TRBV18 and TRBJ2-5 provide the parts outside the CDR3, is NAGVMQNPRHLVRRRGQEARLRCSPMKGHSHVYWYRQLPEEGLKFMVYLQKENIIDESGMPKERFSAEFPKEGPSILRIQQVVRGDSAAYFCASTLRGPETQYFGPGTRLLVL.

This chain connects TRBV27 to TRBJ1-4; the D gene is possibly TRBD1 (5 bases). The CDR3 is 13 amino acids. Trimming left V 3 bases short and J 8 bases short, with 10 bases between. Germline loops: CDR1 MNHEY, CDR2 SMNVEV (reference sequence). The CDR3 sequence: CASSLGQEEKLFF. The DNA for the CDR3 is TGTGCCAGCAGTTTGGGGCAGGAGGAAAAACTGTTTTTT.

This clone appeared a single time. This chain links TRBV6-6 with TRBJ1-6; D unresolved. From germline, CDR1 is MNHNY and CDR2 SVGAGI (reference sequence). CDR3 size: 14 residues. Trimming took off 8 bases at V and 0 bases at J, with 8 bases between the two ends. The CDR3, as DNA: TGTGCCAGCTTACAGAGCTCCTATAATTCACCCCTCCACTTT. This codes for CASLQSSYNSPLHF.

The V call is TRBV7-8, the J call TRBJ1-1; TRBD1 matches at 7 bases. Unmatched junction bases numbered 10, after V lost 2 bases and J lost 4 bases. The CDR3 consists of 16 residues. Germline loops: CDR1 SGHVS, CDR2 FQNEAQ. CDR3 nucleotides: TGTGCCAGCAGCTTAAGTAGGTCAGGGGGGAGCACTGAAGCTTTCTTT. This sequence encodes CASSLSRSGGSTEAFF.

The rearrangement joins TRBV15 to TRBJ1-1; 8 bases align to TRBD1. The trim removed 0 bases at V and 7 bases at J, leaving 7 bases unmatched. The length of the CDR3 is 15 residues. The germline V gene encodes CDR1 LNHNV and CDR2 YYDKDF (reference sequence). CDR3 sequence: CATSRDVDRGYEAFF. The CDR3 DNA follows: TGTGCCACCAGCAGAGACGTTGACAGGGGCTATGAAGCTTTCTTT.

The V and J genes are TRBV6-5 and TRBJ1-6; D is unresolved. Germline V gives CDR1 MNHEY, CDR2 SVGAGI. This CDR3 contains 16 residues. The V and J ends lost 0 bases and 12 bases respectively, with 18 bases between them. The chain's CDR3 is CASSYSDPGLIRPLHF. CDR3 in DNA: TGTGCCAGCAGTTACTCAGATCCGGGATTAATTCGACCCCTCCACTTT.

The rearrangement links TRBV2 to TRBJ1-2; 10 bases fit TRBD1. Germline loops: CDR1 SNHLY, CDR2 FYNNEI. Trimming cost V 11 bases and J 4 bases; bases outside gene matches: 10. This CDR3 has 14 amino acids. DNA for the CDR3: TGTGCCGGCGACAGGGGGCTTCTCCCCTATGGCTACACCTTC. This codes for CAGDRGLLPYGYTF.

This chain links TRBV4-1 with TRBJ2-3, with 7 bases aligning to TRBD1. The CDR3 contains 15 residues. V trimming: 1 base; J trimming: 1 base; junction bases outside the gene matches: 2. Germline V gene data show CDR1 as MGHRA and CDR2 as YSYEKL. The CDR3 protein is CASSQVGTGTDTQYF. CDR3 nucleotide sequence: TGCGCCAGCAGCCAAGTTGGGACAGGCACAGATACGCAGTATTTT.

The rearrangement uses TRBV5-4 and TRBJ1-3; no reliable D call. The germline V gene encodes CDR1 SGHNT and CDR2 YYREEE (reference sequence). The CDR3 sequence is 15 residues long. V lost 1 base and J 2 bases, leaving 10 bases between the germline ends. DNA of the CDR3: TGTGCCAGCAGCTTGTCCGGGTTCCCTGGAAACACCATATATTTT. It is translated as CASSLSGFPGNTIYF. The whole variable domain, filled in from reference TRBV5-4 and TRBJ1-3, reads ETGVTQSPTHLIKTRGQQVTLRCSSQSGHNTVSWYQQALGQGPQFIFQYYREEENGRGNFPPRFSGLQFPNYSSELNVNALELDDSALYLCASSLSGFPGNTIYFGEGSWLTVV.

The V gene is TRBV27, the J gene TRBJ1-4; D is unresolved. CDR1 and CDR2 from the germline V gene are MNHEY and SMNVEV (reference sequence). The CDR3 is made up of 13 amino acids. Trimming cost V 6 bases and J 4 bases, with 9 bases left between them. The CDR3 DNA is TGTGCCAGCAGGCCCTCGGGTAATGAAAAACTGTTTTTT. Residues: CASRPSGNEKLFF.

The J gene is TRBJ2-2, the V gene TRBV7-3; possible D gene TRBD1, 6 bases. Germline V lookup: CDR1 SGHTA, CDR2 FQGTGA. The CDR3 covers 14 residues. V lost 2 bases, J lost 6 bases, and 10 bases lay in between. Here the CDR3 reads CASSLDRLSGELFF. For the CDR3, the DNA is TGTGCCAGCAGCTTAGACAGGTTATCCGGGGAGCTGTTTTTT.

V and J are TRBV9 and TRBJ2-1; 7 nucleotides agree with TRBD2. Per the germline V gene, CDR1 is SGDLS and CDR2 is YYNGEE. The length of the CDR3 is 16 residues. V was clipped by 2 bases and J by 3 bases; unmatched bases: 8. Written as DNA, the CDR3 is TGTGCCAGCAGCGTCGGGGGGAGGGCCTACTACAATGAGCAGTTCTTC. As protein: CASSVGGRAYYNEQFF.

The chain joins TRBV30 to TRBJ2-6; D perhaps matches TRBD2 (5 bases). Germline CDR1 and CDR2: GTSNPN and SVGIG (reference sequence). The CDR3 contains 19 residues. The CDR3 sequence is CATVLEGDRALSGANVLTF. CDR3 DNA sequence: TGTGCGACCGTCCTCGAGGGCGATCGGGCCCTCTCTGGGGCCAACGTCCTGACTTTC.

The V call is TRBV14, the J call TRBJ2-7, with TRBD1 matching 9 bases. V lost 8 bases, J lost 3 bases, and 2 bases stayed unmatched. From germline, CDR1 is SGHDN and CDR2 FVKESK. The length of the CDR3 is 12 residues. The CDR3 DNA is TGTGCCAGCTCGACAGGGGGCTACGAGCAGTACTTC. Encoded protein: CASSTGGYEQYF.

In its sample, this clone was seen once. This sequence joins TRBV18 and TRBJ2-7; a possible D gene is TRBD1 (6 bases). CDR1 and CDR2 (germline): KGHSH, LQKENI. Trimming removed 3 bases at V and 2 bases at J, with 14 bases between. CDR3 length equals 15 residues. The DNA for the CDR3 is TGTGCCAGCTCACCGGGGCAGGGGAGCACCTACGAGCAGTACTTC. This sequence encodes CASSPGQGSTYEQYF.

The chain is built from TRBV5-1 and TRBJ1-4; D is possibly TRBD1 (6 bases). The CDR3 totals 16 residues. Germline CDR1 SGHRS, CDR2 YFSETQ. V was trimmed by 0 bases and J by 2 bases, leaving 11 bases between them. The CDR3 DNA reads as TGCGCCAGCAGCTTGGTCCCCAGGGGCACTAATGAAAAACTGTTTTTT. Its translation is CASSLVPRGTNEKLFF. Full variable domain (missing parts from reference TRBV5-1 and TRBJ1-4): KAGVTQTPRYLIKTRGQQVTLSCSPISGHRSVSWYQQTPGQGLQFLFEYFSETQRNKGNFPGRFSGRQFSNSRSEMNVSTLELGDSALYLCASSLVPRGTNEKLFFGSGTQLSVL.

This clone was found many times. This sequence joins TRBV10-2 and TRBJ1-5; 8 bases match TRBD1. The V gene end was trimmed by 0 bases and the J gene end by 3 bases; junction bases not matched to a gene: 4. This CDR3 spans 16 amino acids. Germline CDR1 is WSHSY and CDR2 is SAAADI. The CDR3 bases are TGCGCCAGCAGTGAGTCGGGCAGGGGGCCCAATCAGCCCCAGCATTTT. Protein sequence: CASSESGRGPNQPQHF.

This clone was found once. The V gene is TRBV11-2, the J gene TRBJ1-6; D is perhaps TRBD1 (5 bases). This CDR3 region has 17 residues. The germline V and J ends were trimmed by 7 bases and 9 bases, with 25 bases remaining between them. The germline gives CDR1 SGHAT, CDR2 FQNNGV. CDR3 nucleotides: TGTGCCAGCACTTTAAGGGTACTGGGGCCCGGTAGTTCACCCCTCCACTTT. It translates to CASTLRVLGPGSSPLHF.

This chain joins TRBV9 and TRBJ2-1; TRBD2 aligns across 13 bases. The germline gives CDR1 SGDLS, CDR2 YYNGEE. Trimming removed 4 bases from V and 3 bases from J; junction bases left unmatched: 10. The CDR3 extends over 18 amino acids. CDR3 region: CASSHRTSGGFSYNEQFF. The CDR3 region has the DNA TGTGCCAGCAGCCACCGGACTAGCGGGGGATTCAGCTACAATGAGCAGTTCTTC.

The chain links TRBV4-1 to TRBJ1-5, with D tentatively TRBD1 (5 bases). CDR3 length equals 13 residues. Germline CDR1 and CDR2: MGHRA and YSYEKL. Trimming left V 4 bases short and J 7 bases short, with 11 bases between. The CDR3 protein is CASSRGGEQPQHF. The CDR3 DNA sequence: TGCGCCAGCAGCCGAGGAGGGGAACAGCCCCAGCATTTT.

The CDR3 protein is CASSTGQTNEQFF. CDR3 nucleotide sequence: TGCGCCAGCAGTACCGGACAAACCAATGAGCAGTTCTTC. The chain joins TRBV5-1 to TRBJ2-1; possibly TRBD1 for D (5 bases). Germline loops: CDR1 SGHRS, CDR2 YFSETQ. Between the trimmed V and J ends, which lost 5 bases and 6 bases, there was a span of 12 bases. The CDR3 sequence is 13 residues long.

CDR3 DNA sequence: TGTGCCTGGAGTGCCCAGGCCGACTATGGCTACACCTTC. As protein: CAWSAQADYGYTF. The chain has TRBV30 and TRBJ1-2, with D unclear. Trimming shortened V by 1 base and J by 3 bases, and 9 bases separated the two germline ends. The length of the CDR3 is 13 residues. CDR1 and CDR2 (germline): GTSNPN, SVGIG (reference sequence).

The chain links TRBV4-1 to TRBJ1-4; D may be TRBD1 (5 bases). Trimming removed 3 bases at V and 7 bases at J, with 9 bases between. CDR3 size: 13 residues. Germline V gene lookup returns CDR1 MGHRA and CDR2 YSYEKL. CDR3 protein: CASSQERGEKLFF. The CDR3 region has the DNA TGCGCCAGCAGCCAGGAAAGGGGTGAAAAACTGTTTTTT.

V usage is TRBV19 and J usage is TRBJ2-1, with 7 bases that match TRBD1. This CDR3 spans 13 amino acids. V trimming: 5 bases; J trimming: 8 bases; junction bases outside the gene matches: 6. The germline gives CDR1 LNHDA, CDR2 SQIVND (reference sequence). CDR3 bases: TGTGCCAGTAGTCCCGTGAGGGGGCATGAGCAGTTCTTC. Amino acid sequence: CASSPVRGHEQFF.

V usage is TRBV6-4 and J usage is TRBJ2-1; TRBD2 agrees at 7 bases. The CDR3 covers 13 residues. Germline trimming cut 4 bases from V and 7 bases from J; bases unmatched to any gene: 4. The germline gives CDR1 MRHNA, CDR2 SNTAGT. As DNA, the CDR3 is TGTGCCAGCAGTGTGGGGGGGTGGAATGAGCAGTTCTTC. Its protein product is CASSVGGWNEQFF.